This T cell receptor beta chain derives from a study of tumor-infiltrating lymphocytes in localized non-small cell lung cancer. Points from the study as a whole: Different pieces of the same tissue went to different assays, confounding technical variation with intratumor heterogeneity.

Only a few counts were recorded for this clone. Its antigen is unknown. CDR1 is SGHVS, CDR2 FNYEAQ, per germline. The CDR3 spans 14 residues. The V and J ends lost 4 bases and 5 bases, in that order; junction bases with no gene match: 5. Data came from immunoSEQ multiplex PCR; TCRdb stores just in-frame clones and leaves some out. The table shows about 13,000 clones, with 55% to 70% occurring only once. This TCR derives from a human donor with non-small cell lung cancer. The J gene is TRBJ2-3, the V gene TRBV7-6; 8 nucleotides line up with TRBD1. The sample consisted of lung tumor tissue. DNA for the CDR3: TGTGCCAGCAGCTCCGGACAGGGACAAGATACGCAGTATTTT. It translates to CASSSGQGQDTQYF.